This T cell receptor beta chain was retrieved from a study of cytomegalovirus exposure and HLA in healthy donors. CDR1 SNHLY and CDR2 FYNNEI come from the germline V gene. V gave up 7 bases and J gave up 3 bases; unmatched junction bases: 6. This CDR3 spans 14 amino acids. This clone occurred a few times. The PCR was carried out with 60 Vbeta primers and 13 Jbeta primers. Method: immunoSEQ multiplex PCR; TCRdb's copy keeps in-frame clones and lacks some. The data show hundreds of thousands of clones, 72% seen once. The chain couples TRBV2 to TRBJ2-7; 10 nucleotides agree with TRBD1. This clonotype originated in a female donor in good health and CMV-seronegative. Sequencing was performed on PBMCs. The CDR3 nucleotides are TGTGCCAGCACGCTGACAGGGGGCGGCTACGAGCAGTACTTC. This translates into CASTLTGGGYEQYF.